The subject of this entry is one TCR beta chain. The antigen is unknown. Trimming pared 6 bases from V and 1 base from J, leaving 6 bases between. This CDR3 spans 12 amino acids. CDR1 is MNHEY and CDR2 is SMNVEV in the germline V gene (reference sequence). This table comes from immunoSEQ multiplex PCR, and its TCRdb copy is limited to in-frame clones, with some not included. This repertoire shows approximately 150,000 clones, roughly 90% found once; its top ten account for about 1.5%. The record originates from a study of T cell responses to AZD1222 COVID-19 vaccine. General study results and limits: Repertoire sampling happened only post peak T cell response. At 160-218 and 743-854, vaccine-associated CD4 TCRs were dominant, and they spanned spike.

This sequence was found in an adult in good health. Specimen: peripheral blood, collected on day 0 of AZD1222 vaccination. The V call is TRBV27, the J call TRBJ1-1; D is undetermined. CDR3 amino acids: CASSAGNTEAFF. The CDR3 bases are TGTGCCAGCAGCGCTGGGAACACTGAAGCTTTCTTT.